Sequencing of this TCR beta chain was carried out in a study of T cells in localized non-small cell lung cancer. Findings and caveats of the study: Since sequencing was restricted to only one region of the tumor, intratumor heterogeneity remains a possibility. Uninvolved adjacent lung showed higher T cell clonality than tumor.

Regarding this clone: Its antigen is currently unknown.

It was adjacent lung free of atypia that was taken, at least 2 cm from the tumor margin. Measured with immunoSEQ multiplex PCR; TCRdb has only the in-frame clones, and not every one. The table includes 1,800 or so clones, around 27% detected once. The germline gives CDR1 LNHDA, CDR2 SQIVND (reference sequence). The CDR3 covers 16 residues. The V gene lost 3 bases and the J gene lost 5 bases, with 17 bases spanning the gap. The rearrangement joins TRBV19 to TRBJ1-3, with TRBD1 as a possible D gene (5 bases). The TCR was taken from a female donor over 55 with stage I lung adenocarcinoma. The material sequenced was normal lung tissue next to the tumor, taken before any cancer treatment. In nucleotides, the CDR3 is TGTGCCAGTAGTATGCCCCTCTGGGGGGAAAGAAACACCATATATTTT. Protein sequence: CASSMPLWGERNTIYF.